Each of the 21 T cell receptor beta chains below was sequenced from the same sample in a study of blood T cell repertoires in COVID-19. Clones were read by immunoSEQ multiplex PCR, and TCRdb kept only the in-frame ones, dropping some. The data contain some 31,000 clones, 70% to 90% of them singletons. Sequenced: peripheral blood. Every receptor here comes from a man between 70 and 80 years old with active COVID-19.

Here the CDR3 reads CASSYGRGFDQPQHF. For the CDR3, the DNA is TGTGCCAGCAGTTACGGTCGGGGGTTCGATCAGCCCCAGCATTTT. The V and J genes are TRBV6-5 and TRBJ1-5; a weak D match, TRBD1 (5 bases). Germline CDR1 is MNHEY and CDR2 is SVGAGI. Trimming removed 2 bases at V and 5 bases at J, with 13 bases between. CDR3 size: 15 residues.

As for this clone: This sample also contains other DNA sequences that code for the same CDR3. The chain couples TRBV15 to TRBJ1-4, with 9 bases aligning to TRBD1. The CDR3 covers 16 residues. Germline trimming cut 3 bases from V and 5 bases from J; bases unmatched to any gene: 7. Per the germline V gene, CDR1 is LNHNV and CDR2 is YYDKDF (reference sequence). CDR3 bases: TGTGCCACCAGCAGCGGGCCGGGACAGGGAAATGAAAAACTGTTTTTT. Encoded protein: CATSSGPGQGNEKLFF.

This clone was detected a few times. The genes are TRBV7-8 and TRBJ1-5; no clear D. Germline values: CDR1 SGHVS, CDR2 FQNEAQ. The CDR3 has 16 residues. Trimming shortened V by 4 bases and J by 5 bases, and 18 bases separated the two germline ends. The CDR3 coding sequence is TGTGCCAGCAGCTCTGGCCCGACTTCTTTACATCAGCCCCAGCATTTT. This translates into CASSSGPTSLHQPQHF.

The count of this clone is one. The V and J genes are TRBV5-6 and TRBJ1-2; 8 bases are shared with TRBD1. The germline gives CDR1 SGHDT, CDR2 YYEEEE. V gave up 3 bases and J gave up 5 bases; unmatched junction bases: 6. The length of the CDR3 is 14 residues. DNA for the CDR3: TGTGCCAGCAGCTCAAGGGACAGGAGGTATGGCTACACCTTC. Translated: CASSSRDRRYGYTF.

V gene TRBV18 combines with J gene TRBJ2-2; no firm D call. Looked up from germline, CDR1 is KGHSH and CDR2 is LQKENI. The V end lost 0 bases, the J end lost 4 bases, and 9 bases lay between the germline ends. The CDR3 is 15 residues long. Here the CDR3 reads CASSPPSGGTGELFF. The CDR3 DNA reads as TGTGCCAGCTCACCACCGAGTGGCGGCACCGGGGAGCTGTTTTTT.

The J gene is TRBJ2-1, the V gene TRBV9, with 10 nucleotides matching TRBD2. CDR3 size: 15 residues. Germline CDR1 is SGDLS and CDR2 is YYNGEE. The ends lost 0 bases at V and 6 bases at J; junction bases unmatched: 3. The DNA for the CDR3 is TGTGCCAGCAGCGTAGAACTAGCGGGGCCCAATGAGCAGTTCTTC. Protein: CASSVELAGPNEQFF.

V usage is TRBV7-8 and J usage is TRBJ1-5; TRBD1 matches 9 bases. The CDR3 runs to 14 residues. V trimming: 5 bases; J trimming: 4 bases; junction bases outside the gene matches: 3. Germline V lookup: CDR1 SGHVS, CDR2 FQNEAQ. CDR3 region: CASSPGTGNQPQHF. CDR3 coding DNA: TGTGCCAGCAGCCCCGGGACAGGGAATCAGCCCCAGCATTTT.

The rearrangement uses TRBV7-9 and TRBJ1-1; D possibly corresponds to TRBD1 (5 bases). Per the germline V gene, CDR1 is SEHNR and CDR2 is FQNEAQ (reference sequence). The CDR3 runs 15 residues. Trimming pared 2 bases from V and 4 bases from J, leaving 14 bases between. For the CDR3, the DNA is TGTGCCAGCAGCTTAAACCCAGGGTTAGGCACTGAAGCTTTCTTT. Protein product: CASSLNPGLGTEAFF.

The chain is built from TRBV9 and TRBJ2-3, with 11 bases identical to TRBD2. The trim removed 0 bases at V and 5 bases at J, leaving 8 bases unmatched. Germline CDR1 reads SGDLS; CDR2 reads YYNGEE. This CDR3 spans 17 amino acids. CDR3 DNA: TGTGCCAGCAGCGTAGAGGGACTAGCGGAAGCCGGAGATACGCAGTATTTT. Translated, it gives CASSVEGLAEAGDTQYF.

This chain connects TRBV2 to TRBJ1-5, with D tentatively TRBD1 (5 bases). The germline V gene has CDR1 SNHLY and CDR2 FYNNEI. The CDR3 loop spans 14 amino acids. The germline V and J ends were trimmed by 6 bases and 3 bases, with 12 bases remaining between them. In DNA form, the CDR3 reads TGTGCCAGCAGGCGGGGGGAGTTCAATCAGCCCCAGCATTTT. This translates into CASRRGEFNQPQHF.

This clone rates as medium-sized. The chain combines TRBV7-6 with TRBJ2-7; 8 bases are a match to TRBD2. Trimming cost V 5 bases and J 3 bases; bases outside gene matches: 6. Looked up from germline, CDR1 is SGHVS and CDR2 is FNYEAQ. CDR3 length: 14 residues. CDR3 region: CASSPSGSDYEQYF. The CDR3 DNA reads TGTGCCAGCAGCCCTAGCGGGTCGGACTACGAGCAGTACTTC.

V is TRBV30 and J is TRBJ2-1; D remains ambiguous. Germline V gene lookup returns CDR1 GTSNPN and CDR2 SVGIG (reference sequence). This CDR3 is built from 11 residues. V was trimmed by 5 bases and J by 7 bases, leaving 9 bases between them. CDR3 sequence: CAWASMNEQFF. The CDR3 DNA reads TGTGCCTGGGCAAGCATGAATGAGCAGTTCTTC.

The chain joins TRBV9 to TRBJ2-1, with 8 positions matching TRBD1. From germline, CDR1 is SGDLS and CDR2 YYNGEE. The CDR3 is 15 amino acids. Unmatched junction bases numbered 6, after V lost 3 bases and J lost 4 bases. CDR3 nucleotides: TGTGCCAGCAGCGCCGGACAGGGCATTTACAATGAGCAGTTCTTC. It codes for CASSAGQGIYNEQFF.

For the CDR3, the DNA is TGCGCCAGCAGCCCAATTGGGGGGAAAGCCAAAGAGACCCAGTACTTC. This encodes CASSPIGGKAKETQYF. The chain employs TRBV5-1 and TRBJ2-5; D perhaps matches TRBD2 (6 bases). Trimming removed 4 bases from V and 3 bases from J, with 19 bases in between. The germline V gene encodes CDR1 SGHRS and CDR2 YFSETQ. The CDR3 is made up of 16 amino acids. Combining the CDR3 with reference TRBV5-1 and TRBJ2-5 gives the whole variable domain KAGVTQTPRYLIKTRGQQVTLSCSPISGHRSVSWYQQTPGQGLQFLFEYFSETQRNKGNFPGRFSGRQFSNSRSEMNVSTLELGDSALYLCASSPIGGKAKETQYFGPGTRLLVL.

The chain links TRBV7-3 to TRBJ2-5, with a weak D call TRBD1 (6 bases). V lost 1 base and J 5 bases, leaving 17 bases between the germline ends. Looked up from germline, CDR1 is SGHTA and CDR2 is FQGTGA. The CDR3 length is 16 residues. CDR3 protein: CASSLNSGVSKETQYF. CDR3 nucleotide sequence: TGTGCCAGCAGCTTAAATTCAGGGGTTTCTAAGGAGACCCAGTACTTC.

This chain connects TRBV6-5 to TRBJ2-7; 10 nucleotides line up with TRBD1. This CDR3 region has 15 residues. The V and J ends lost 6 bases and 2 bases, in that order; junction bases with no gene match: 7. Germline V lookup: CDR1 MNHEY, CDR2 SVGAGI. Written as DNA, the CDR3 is TGTGCCAGCAGCTATGCCGGGACAGGGGCCTACGAGCAGTACTTC. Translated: CASSYAGTGAYEQYF.

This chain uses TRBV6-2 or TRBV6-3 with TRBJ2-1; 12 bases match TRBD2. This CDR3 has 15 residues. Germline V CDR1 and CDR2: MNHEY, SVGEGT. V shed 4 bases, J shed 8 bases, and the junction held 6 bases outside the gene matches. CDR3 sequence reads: CASSSLAGGPYEQFF. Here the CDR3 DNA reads TGTGCCAGCAGTTCCCTAGCGGGAGGGCCCTATGAGCAGTTCTTC.

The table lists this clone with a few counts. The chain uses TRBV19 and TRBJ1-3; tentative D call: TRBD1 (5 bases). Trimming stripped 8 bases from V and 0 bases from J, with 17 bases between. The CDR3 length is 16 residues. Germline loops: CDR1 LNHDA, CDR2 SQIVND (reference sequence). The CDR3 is CASRYAGIASGNTIYF. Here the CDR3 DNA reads TGTGCCAGTCGGTATGCAGGGATCGCCTCTGGAAACACCATATATTTT.

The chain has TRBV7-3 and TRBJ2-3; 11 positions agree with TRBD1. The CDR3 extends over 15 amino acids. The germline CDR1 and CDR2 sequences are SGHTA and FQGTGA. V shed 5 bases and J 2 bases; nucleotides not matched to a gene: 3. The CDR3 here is CASSRDRGNTDTQYF. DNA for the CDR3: TGTGCCAGCAGCCGGGACAGGGGGAACACAGATACGCAGTATTTT.

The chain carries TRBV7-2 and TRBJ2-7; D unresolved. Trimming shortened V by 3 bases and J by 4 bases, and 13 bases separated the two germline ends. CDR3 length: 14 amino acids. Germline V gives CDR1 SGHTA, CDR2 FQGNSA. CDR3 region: CASSFDNGPYEQYF. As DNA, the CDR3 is TGTGCCAGCAGCTTCGACAATGGTCCTTACGAGCAGTACTTC.

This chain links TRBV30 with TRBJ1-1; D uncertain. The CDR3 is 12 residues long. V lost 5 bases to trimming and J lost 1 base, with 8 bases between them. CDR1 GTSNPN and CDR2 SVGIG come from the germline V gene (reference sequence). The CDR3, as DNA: TGTGCCTGGGGGGAGGGGAACACTGAAGCTTTCTTT. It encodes CAWGEGNTEAFF.